This is a list of T cell receptor beta chains from one sample in a study of blood T cells in healthy people across ages. Each CDR3 protein gets one entry after TCRdb re-called the 5' RACE reads with MiXCR. The table records more than 700,000 distinct CDR3 sequences, about 47% of them present only once. Specimen: blood. These receptors all come from a man older than 75 in good health. CDR3s include the opening cysteine and the closing phenylalanine or tryptophan. A D gene is named only where the DNA matches it firmly. Rows may omit the clone size; those that give it use once, few, many or a size class.

j_gene | d_gene | v_gene | abundance | CDR3aa | CDR3nt
TRBJ1-6 | NA | TRBV9 | NA | CASSGPNSPPHF | TGTGCCAGCAGCGGACCAAATTCACCCCCCCACTTT
TRBJ2-3 | NA | TRBV7-8 | few | CASSAGRGTDTQYF | TGTGCCAGCAGCGCCGGACGGGGCACAGATACGCAGTATTTT
TRBJ2-5 | TRBD1 | TRBV29-1 | many | CSVEPDRGRKETQYF | TGCAGCGTTGAACCAGACAGGGGGCGGAAAGAGACCCAGTACTTC
TRBJ2-7 | NA | TRBV2 | NA | CASSVGSNMGEQYF | TGTGCCAGCAGTGTAGGGTCAAACATGGGCGAGCAGTACTTC
TRBJ1-2 | TRBD1 | TRBV11-3 | few | CASSSPRDRVDGYTF | TGTGCCAGCAGCTCCCCCCGGGACAGGGTTGATGGCTACACCTTC
TRBJ2-3 | NA | TRBV29-1 | NA | CSAQGPSRESQYF | TGCAGCGCACAGGGCCCGAGCAGAGAGTCGCAGTATTTT
TRBJ2-7 | NA | TRBV14 | NA | CASSQALGPYEQYF | TGTGCCAGCAGCCAAGCTCTGGGCCCCTACGAGCAGTACTTC
TRBJ2-1 | TRBD2 | TRBV10-3 | NA | CAISVGTSEYNEQFF | TGTGCCATCAGCGTTGGGACTAGCGAGTACAATGAGCAGTTCTTC
TRBJ2-1 | TRBD2 | TRBV4-1 | few | CASSQDRAGGPGEQFF | TGCGCCAGCAGCCAAGATCGAGCGGGAGGGCCGGGTGAGCAGTTCTTC
TRBJ2-3 | NA | TRBV6-6 | NA | CASSRTGPEGGRQYF | TGTGCCAGCAGTAGAACGGGACCCGAGGGAGGTAGGCAGTATTTT
TRBJ2-1 | NA | TRBV5-6 | few | CASSLASSGGNEQFF | TGTGCCAGCAGCTTGGCTAGCTCCGGAGGTAATGAGCAGTTCTTC
TRBJ2-7 | TRBD1 | TRBV12-5 | few | CASGPLRKGTGTPYEQYF | TGTGCTAGTGGTCCACTACGAAAAGGGACAGGGACCCCCTACGAGCAGTACTTC
TRBJ2-7 | NA | TRBV20-1 | few | CSAISPKDEQYF | TGCAGTGCTATCTCCCCAAAGGATGAGCAGTACTTC
TRBJ2-6 | NA | TRBV9 | NA | CASSVGPVLSGANVLTF | TGTGCCAGCAGCGTAGGCCCCGTTCTCTCTGGGGCCAACGTCCTGACTTTC
TRBJ2-7 | NA | TRBV28 | NA | CASSPTLIRYEQYF | TGTGCCAGCAGTCCCACCTTAATACGATACGAGCAGTACTTC
TRBJ2-1 | NA | TRBV20-1 | NA | CSARRISGDDEQFF | TGCAGTGCTAGAAGAATCAGCGGAGACGATGAGCAGTTCTTC
TRBJ2-6 | NA | TRBV18 | few | CASSLLGAELYSGANVLTF | TGTGCCAGCTCACTCCTGGGGGCAGAACTGTACTCTGGGGCCAACGTCCTGACTTTC
TRBJ2-7 | TRBD2 | TRBV20-1 | few | CSAPSPTASGRPYEQYF | TGCAGTGCGCCAAGCCCGACGGCTAGCGGGAGGCCCTACGAGCAGTACTTC
TRBJ2-7 | TRBD2 | TRBV5-1 | few | CASSGTSGGHNEQYF | TGCGCCAGCAGCGGCACTAGCGGAGGGCACAACGAGCAGTACTTC
TRBJ2-7 | TRBD2 | TRBV7-2 | NA | CASSQRDYSYEQYF | TGTGCCAGCAGCCAACGGGACTACTCCTACGAGCAGTACTTC
TRBJ2-1 | TRBD1 | TRBV4-3 | NA | CASSLDRAGSNEQFF | TGCGCCAGCAGCTTGGACAGGGCTGGGTCCAATGAGCAGTTCTTC
TRBJ2-1 | TRBD2 | TRBV29-1 | NA | CSATSGEESNEQFF | TGCAGCGCTACTAGCGGGGAGGAGTCAAATGAGCAGTTCTTC
TRBJ1-5 | NA | TRBV28 | NA | CASSFPSNQPQHF | TGTGCCAGCAGTTTCCCTAGCAATCAGCCCCAGCATTTT
TRBJ2-1 | NA | TRBV7-2 | many | CASSPDVRVGEQFF | TGTGCCAGCAGCCCAGACGTCAGGGTTGGCGAGCAGTTCTTC
TRBJ2-5 | TRBD2 | TRBV6-1 | NA | CASSPRVASGIGETQYF | TGTGCCAGCAGCCCCCGGGTGGCTAGCGGTATAGGAGAGACCCAGTACTTC
TRBJ2-7 | NA | TRBV6-2/TRBV6-3 | NA | CASVRGAGGEQYF | TGTGCCAGCGTCCGGGGGGCCGGGGGCGAGCAGTACTTC
TRBJ1-5 | NA | TRBV30 | many | CAWSEDSNQPQHF | TGTGCCTGGAGTGAGGATAGCAATCAGCCCCAGCATTTT
TRBJ2-1 | NA | TRBV12-3/TRBV12-4 | few | CASSFIINEQFF | TGTGCCAGCAGTTTTATAATCAATGAGCAGTTCTTC
TRBJ2-7 | TRBD2 | TRBV20-1 | NA | CSARDEGTGTSSYEQYF | TGCAGTGCTAGAGATGAAGGGACGGGGACTAGCTCCTACGAGCAGTACTTC
TRBJ2-7 | NA | TRBV6-2/TRBV6-3 | few | CASSTGASSYEQYF | TGTGCCAGCAGTACGGGGGCTAGTTCCTACGAGCAGTACTTC
TRBJ2-7 | NA | TRBV28 | NA | CASNRESAYEQYF | TGTGCCAGCAACAGGGAGTCGGCCTACGAGCAGTACTTC
TRBJ1-4 | NA | TRBV2 | NA | CASRGLTTNEKLFF | TGTGCCAGCCGAGGACTTACAACTAATGAAAAACTGTTTTTT
TRBJ2-5 | TRBD1 | TRBV27 | NA | CVSSSTGDAETQYF | TGTGTCAGCAGTTCGACAGGGGACGCGGAGACCCAGTACTTC
TRBJ2-3 | NA | TRBV14 | few | CASSLLSGTSTDTQYF | TGTGCCAGCAGCCTTCTATCCGGGACTAGCACAGATACGCAGTATTTT
TRBJ2-2 | NA | TRBV7-2 | NA | CASSSKKSNTGELFF | TGTGCCAGCAGCTCGAAAAAGTCTAACACCGGGGAGCTGTTTTTT
TRBJ2-7 | TRBD2 | TRBV12-3/TRBV12-4 | NA | CASRPGLAGAYEQYF | TGTGCCAGCAGACCGGGACTAGCGGGAGCCTACGAGCAGTACTTC
TRBJ2-1 | NA | TRBV12-3/TRBV12-4 | many | CASSPTANEQFF | TGTGCCAGCAGTCCGACTGCGAATGAGCAGTTCTTC
TRBJ2-7 | TRBD2 | TRBV5-6 | NA | CASSLAPLGGYEQYF | TGTGCCAGCAGCTTGGCGCCGTTGGGAGGGTACGAGCAGTACTTC
TRBJ1-1 | TRBD1 | TRBV12-3/TRBV12-4 | NA | CASSFRAGGTEAFF | TGTGCCAGCAGTTTCCGTGCAGGGGGCACTGAAGCTTTCTTT
TRBJ2-3 | NA | TRBV29-1 | once | CSVDQTGKGGSTQYF | TGCAGCGTTGACCAGACCGGGAAAGGGGGAAGTACGCAGTATTTT
TRBJ2-5 | TRBD2 | TRBV28 | NA | CASKAPGGSQETQYF | TGTGCCAGCAAAGCCCCGGGAGGATCCCAAGAGACCCAGTACTTC
TRBJ2-5 | TRBD2 | TRBV29-1 | NA | CSAVAGGSQETQYF | TGCAGCGCCGTAGCGGGAGGATCCCAAGAGACCCAGTACTTC
TRBJ2-7 | NA | TRBV29-1 | NA | CSVPGTSGGEQYF | TGCAGCGTTCCCGGGACATCGGGGGGCGAGCAGTACTTC
TRBJ2-7 | NA | TRBV12-3/TRBV12-4 | NA | CASRRVGGDEQYF | TGTGCCAGCAGGCGGGTAGGAGGGGATGAGCAGTACTTC
TRBJ2-1 | NA | TRBV4-3 | NA | CASSQDANEQFF | TGCGCCAGCAGCCAAGATGCTAATGAGCAGTTCTTC
TRBJ2-1 | NA | TRBV7-9 | NA | CASSLAGGTYYNEQFF | TGTGCCAGCAGCTTAGCTGGTGGGACCTACTACAATGAGCAGTTCTTC
TRBJ2-1 | NA | TRBV5-1 | few | CASSAPYNEQFF | TGCGCCAGCAGCGCCCCCTACAATGAGCAGTTCTTC
TRBJ2-5 | NA | TRBV5-5 | NA | CASSLDVVIQETQYF | TGTGCCAGCAGCTTGGATGTGGTAATTCAAGAGACCCAGTACTTC
TRBJ1-5 | NA | TRBV10-2 | NA | CASSESGNNQPQHF | TGCGCCAGCAGTGAGTCCGGAAACAATCAGCCCCAGCATTTT
TRBJ1-2 | NA | TRBV6-2/TRBV6-3 | few | CASSYVNNYGYTF | TGTGCCAGCAGTTACGTCAACAACTATGGCTACACCTTC